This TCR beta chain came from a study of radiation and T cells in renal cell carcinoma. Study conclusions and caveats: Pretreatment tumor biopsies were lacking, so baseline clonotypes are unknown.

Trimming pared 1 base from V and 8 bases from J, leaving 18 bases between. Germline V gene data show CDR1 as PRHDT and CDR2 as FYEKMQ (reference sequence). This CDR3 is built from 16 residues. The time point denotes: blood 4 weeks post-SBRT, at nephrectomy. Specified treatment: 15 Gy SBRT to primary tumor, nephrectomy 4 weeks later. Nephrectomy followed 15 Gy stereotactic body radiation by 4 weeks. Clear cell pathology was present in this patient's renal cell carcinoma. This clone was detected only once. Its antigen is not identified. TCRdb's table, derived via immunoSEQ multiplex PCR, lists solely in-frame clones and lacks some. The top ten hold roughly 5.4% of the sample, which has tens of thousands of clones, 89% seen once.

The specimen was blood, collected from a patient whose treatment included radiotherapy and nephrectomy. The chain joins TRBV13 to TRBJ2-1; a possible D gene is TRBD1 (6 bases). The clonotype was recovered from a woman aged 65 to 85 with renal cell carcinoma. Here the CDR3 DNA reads TGTGCCAGCAGCTTAGACGGACAGAAACAAGGGTATGAGCAGTTCTTC. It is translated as CASSLDGQKQGYEQFF.